Listed below are T cell receptor beta chains from one sample, sequenced in a study of human T cells and chemical hapten exposure. Using its own MiXCR run on the RACE reads, TCRdb lists one record per CDR3 protein. The repertoire holds 130,000 or so distinct CDR3 sequences, more than 7.5% seen once, with roughly 1.8% in the top ten. The sample taken for sequencing was whole blood. The receptors were sampled from a male donor in good health. Some clones in this sample may be carry-over from other donors' samples. The CDR3 runs from the conserved cysteine through the conserved F or W. The D gene is left open where the match is weak. Where a row states a size, it is once, few, many or the class of an expanded clone; other rows omit it.

CDR3 protein: CASIPKGAVYTDTQYF
CDR3 DNA: TGTGCCAGCATCCCGAAAGGGGCAGTATACACAGATACGCAGTATTTT
D gene: NA
clone size: few
J gene: TRBJ2-3
V gene: TRBV12-3/TRBV12-4

CDR3 protein: CASRPAPGQTNTEAFF
CDR3 DNA: TGTGCCAGCAGGCCCGCACCGGGCCAGACGAACACTGAAGCTTTCTTT
D gene: NA
clone size: few
J gene: TRBJ1-1
V gene: TRBV6-6

CDR3 protein: CSARDRGGTYNSPLHF
CDR3 DNA: TGCAGTGCTAGAGATCGGGGGGGGACCTATAATTCACCCCTCCACTTT
D gene: NA
clone size: many
J gene: TRBJ1-6
V gene: TRBV20-1

CDR3 protein: CATEPDRANTGELFF
CDR3 DNA: TGTGCCACCGAACCGGACAGGGCGAACACCGGGGAGCTGTTTTTT
D gene: TRBD1
clone size: NA
J gene: TRBJ2-2
V gene: TRBV10-3

CDR3 protein: CASSYEEDYEQYF
CDR3 DNA: TGTGCCAGCAGTTACGAGGAAGATTACGAGCAGTACTTC
D gene: NA
clone size: many
J gene: TRBJ2-7
V gene: TRBV6-2/TRBV6-3

CDR3 protein: CASSLAGGGGQPQHF
CDR3 DNA: TGTGCCAGCAGCTTAGCTGGAGGGGGCGGGCAGCCCCAGCATTTT
D gene: TRBD1
clone size: few
J gene: TRBJ1-5
V gene: TRBV7-9

CDR3 protein: CASSLDGGGYNEQFF
CDR3 DNA: TGCGCCAGCAGCTTGGACGGTGGGGGATACAATGAGCAGTTCTTC
D gene: NA
clone size: many
J gene: TRBJ2-1
V gene: TRBV5-1

CDR3 protein: CASSLNHSPLHF
CDR3 DNA: TGTGCCAGCAGTTTAAACCATTCACCCCTCCACTTT
D gene: NA
clone size: few
J gene: TRBJ1-6
V gene: TRBV12-3/TRBV12-4

CDR3 protein: CASQDRGKGDTQYF
CDR3 DNA: TGTGCCAGTCAGGACAGGGGGAAGGGAGATACGCAGTATTTT
D gene: TRBD1
clone size: NA
J gene: TRBJ2-3
V gene: TRBV27

CDR3 protein: CASSQRGSLTYEQYF
CDR3 DNA: TGTGCCAGCAGCCAACGAGGCAGTCTGACCTACGAGCAGTACTTC
D gene: NA
clone size: few
J gene: TRBJ2-7
V gene: TRBV4-2

CDR3 protein: CASSLGGPDGELFF
CDR3 DNA: TGTGCCAGCAGTTTAGGGGGCCCGGACGGGGAGCTGTTTTTT
D gene: NA
clone size: few
J gene: TRBJ2-2
V gene: TRBV12-3/TRBV12-4

CDR3 protein: CSVGAVTTEAFF
CDR3 DNA: TGCAGCGTTGGTGCGGTAACCACTGAAGCTTTCTTT
D gene: NA
clone size: NA
J gene: TRBJ1-1
V gene: TRBV29-1

CDR3 protein: CASSFSHSRAETQYF
CDR3 DNA: TGTGCCAGCAGTTTTTCCCACAGTAGGGCAGAGACCCAGTACTTC
D gene: NA
clone size: many
J gene: TRBJ2-5
V gene: TRBV12-3/TRBV12-4

CDR3 protein: CATSDYYAGELFF
CDR3 DNA: TGTGCCACCAGTGATTATTACGCCGGGGAGCTGTTTTTT
D gene: NA
clone size: few
J gene: TRBJ2-2
V gene: TRBV24-1

CDR3 protein: CASSPTPGPRGNEQFF
CDR3 DNA: TGTGCCAGCTCCCCCACCCCGGGTCCTCGGGGCAATGAGCAGTTCTTC
D gene: NA
clone size: few
J gene: TRBJ2-1
V gene: TRBV5-6

CDR3 protein: CASTFGQGAGEQYF
CDR3 DNA: TGTGCCAGCACCTTTGGACAGGGGGCGGGGGAGCAGTACTTC
D gene: TRBD1
clone size: few
J gene: TRBJ2-7
V gene: TRBV27

CDR3 protein: CASSRQGIRGRDTEAFF
CDR3 DNA: TGTGCCAGCAGTCGACAGGGAATAAGGGGAAGGGACACTGAAGCTTTCTTT
D gene: TRBD1
clone size: NA
J gene: TRBJ1-1
V gene: TRBV6-5

CDR3 protein: CASSLERLYTEAFF
CDR3 DNA: TGTGCCAGCAGCTTAGAACGTTTGTACACTGAAGCTTTCTTT
D gene: NA
clone size: NA
J gene: TRBJ1-1
V gene: TRBV7-9

CDR3 protein: CSVGGQPQHF
CDR3 DNA: TGCAGCGTTGGAGGCCAGCCCCAGCATTTT
D gene: NA
clone size: many
J gene: TRBJ1-5
V gene: TRBV29-1

CDR3 protein: CAIRATGLIAGRSYNEQFF
CDR3 DNA: TGTGCCATCAGGGCGACAGGGTTAATTGCGGGAAGGTCCTACAATGAGCAGTTCTTC
D gene: NA
clone size: many
J gene: TRBJ2-1
V gene: TRBV10-3

CDR3 protein: CASSPGSHEQFF
CDR3 DNA: TGTGCCAGCAGCCCAGGGTCCCATGAGCAGTTCTTC
D gene: NA
clone size: NA
J gene: TRBJ2-1
V gene: TRBV4-2

CDR3 protein: CSASLGTGWITEAFF
CDR3 DNA: TGCAGTGCTAGTTTAGGGACAGGGTGGATCACTGAAGCTTTCTTT
D gene: TRBD1
clone size: NA
J gene: TRBJ1-1
V gene: TRBV20-1

CDR3 protein: CASSSQGPTYNEQFF
CDR3 DNA: TGTGCCAGCAGCTCACAGGGGCCTACCTACAATGAGCAGTTCTTC
D gene: TRBD1
clone size: few
J gene: TRBJ2-1
V gene: TRBV12-3/TRBV12-4

CDR3 protein: CASSLLAGALTDTQYF
CDR3 DNA: TGTGCCAGCAGTTTACTAGCGGGGGCCCTCACAGATACGCAGTATTTT
D gene: TRBD2
clone size: NA
J gene: TRBJ2-3
V gene: TRBV25-1

CDR3 protein: CASSFRSYEQYF
CDR3 DNA: TGTGCCAGCAGCTTCCGCTCCTACGAGCAGTACTTC
D gene: NA
clone size: many
J gene: TRBJ2-7
V gene: TRBV7-9

CDR3 protein: CASSPDRGRETQYF
CDR3 DNA: TGTGCCAGCAGTCCTGACAGGGGGAGAGAGACCCAGTACTTC
D gene: TRBD1
clone size: many
J gene: TRBJ2-5
V gene: TRBV6-5